The rows below give T cell receptor beta chains drawn from one sample of a study of CD8 T cells in Susac syndrome. TCRdb analysed the immunoSEQ multiplex PCR reads with MiXCR anew, one entry per CDR3 protein. The sample records about 160,000 distinct CDR3 sequences, less than 95% being singletons. Sequences were obtained from CD4+ T cells from PBMCs. These receptors originate from a human donor with multiple sclerosis. The CDR3 runs from the conserved cysteine through the conserved F or W. A D gene is named only where the DNA matches it firmly. Size tells how often a clone was seen (once, few, many) or the class of an expanded clone, and some rows leave it out.

v_call,d_call,clone_size,j_call,cdr3_nt,cdr3_aa
TRBV5-1,NA,NA,TRBJ1-3,TGCGCCAGCAGCCGAACAGACAGTTCCGGAAACACCATATATTTT,CASSRTDSSGNTIYF
TRBV29-1,NA,NA,TRBJ1-1,TGCAGCGTTCTGACGGTCACTGAAGCTTTCTTT,CSVLTVTEAFF
TRBV2,NA,NA,TRBJ2-5,TGTGCCAGCAGTGAGGGTGGTGAGACCCAGTACTTC,CASSEGGETQYF
TRBV28,TRBD2,NA,TRBJ2-3,TGTGCCAGCACGGAGCGGGAGGGCACAGATACGCAGTATTTT,CASTEREGTDTQYF
TRBV29-1,NA,NA,TRBJ1-4,TGCAGCGGAAAAACAACTAATGAAAAACTGTTTTTT,CSGKTTNEKLFF
TRBV4-1,TRBD2,NA,TRBJ2-1,TGCGCCAGCAGCCAACTGGGACTAGCGGGAAGTGGCAATGAGCAGTTCTTC,CASSQLGLAGSGNEQFF
TRBV29-1,NA,NA,TRBJ2-7,TGCAGCGTGGGCTGGACGGGAGCCTACGAGCAGTACTTC,CSVGWTGAYEQYF
TRBV29-1,NA,NA,TRBJ1-5,TGCAGCGTTGGACTGGGACGGAGCCGAAATCAGCCCCAGCATTTT,CSVGLGRSRNQPQHF
TRBV14,NA,NA,TRBJ2-4,TGTGCCAGCAGCCAAGGGACAGCGCTAAACATTCAGTACTTC,CASSQGTALNIQYF
TRBV4-3,NA,once,TRBJ2-2,TGCGCCAGCAGCCAAGAGGTGACACAGAACACCGGGGAGCTGTTTTTT,CASSQEVTQNTGELFF
TRBV27,NA,once,TRBJ2-1,TGTGCCAGCAGAGGGGACGTCAATGAGCAGTTCTTC,CASRGDVNEQFF